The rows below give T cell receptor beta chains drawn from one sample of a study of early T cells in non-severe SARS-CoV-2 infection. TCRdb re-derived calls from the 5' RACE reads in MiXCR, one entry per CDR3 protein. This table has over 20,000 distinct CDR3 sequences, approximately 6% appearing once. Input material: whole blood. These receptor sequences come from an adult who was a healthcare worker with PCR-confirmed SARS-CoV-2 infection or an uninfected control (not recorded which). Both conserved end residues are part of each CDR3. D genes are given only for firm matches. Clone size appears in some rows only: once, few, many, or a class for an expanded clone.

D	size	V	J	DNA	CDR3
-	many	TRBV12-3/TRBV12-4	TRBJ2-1	TGTGCCAGCAGAGCCCTCCATGGGGGACTCTCCTACAATGAGCAGTTCTTC	CASRALHGGLSYNEQFF
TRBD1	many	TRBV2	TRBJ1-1	TGTGCCAGCAGGGGACAGACTGAAGCTTTCTTT	CASRGQTEAFF
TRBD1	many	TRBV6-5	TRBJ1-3	TGTGCCAGCAGTTACTCGAACCAGGGGGCCAGAAACACCATATATTTT	CASSYSNQGARNTIYF
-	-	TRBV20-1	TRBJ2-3	TGCAGTGCCCGTGACCCTCGGGGCACAGATACGCAGTATTTT	CSARDPRGTDTQYF
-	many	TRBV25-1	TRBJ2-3	TGTGCCAGCAGTGATTATACGCAGTATTTT	CASSDYTQYF
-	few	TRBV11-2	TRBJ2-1	TGTGCCAGCAGCGCGGTGGGGGGTTCAACGGTTGAGCAGTTCTTC	CASSAVGGSTVEQFF
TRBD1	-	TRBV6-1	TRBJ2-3	TGTGCCAGCAGTGAAATAGGACAGGAAGAGGTGGATACGCAGTATTTT	CASSEIGQEEVDTQYF
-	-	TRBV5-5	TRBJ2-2	TGTGCCAGCAGCCCTCCAGGGGGGGAGCTGTTTTTT	CASSPPGGELFF
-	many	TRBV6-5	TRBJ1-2	TGTGCCAGCAGTTACCTGGGGGGGACCTATGGCTACACCTTC	CASSYLGGTYGYTF
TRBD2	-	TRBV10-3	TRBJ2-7	TGTGCCATCAGTGAGTCGCTTGGCGGGGGTACCTACGAGCAGTACTTC	CAISESLGGGTYEQYF
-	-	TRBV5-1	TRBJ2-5	TGCGCCAGCAGCACCCAAGAGACCCAGTACTTC	CASSTQETQYF
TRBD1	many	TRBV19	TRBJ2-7	TGTGCCAGTAGTATAGTAGGGACAGGTCCCTACGAGCAGTACTTC	CASSIVGTGPYEQYF
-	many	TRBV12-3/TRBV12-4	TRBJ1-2	TGTGCCAGCAGTCCACGGAGCCAAACGGCTGGCTACACCTTC	CASSPRSQTAGYTF
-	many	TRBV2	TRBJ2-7	TGTGCCAGCAGTGTATCCGGTTTCTACGAGCAGTACTTC	CASSVSGFYEQYF
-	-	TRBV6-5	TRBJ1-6	TGTGCCAGCGCGAGGAGTGGGGGACGTGGCCATTCACCCCTCCACTTT	CASARSGGRGHSPLHF
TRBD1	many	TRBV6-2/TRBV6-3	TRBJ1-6	TGTGCCAGCAGTCGTCACGATGCTACAGGGGGAGTTTCACCCCTCCACTTT	CASSRHDATGGVSPLHF
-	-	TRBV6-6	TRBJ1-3	TGTGCCAGCAGTTATCGGCATCTTGGGACCATATATTTT	CASSYRHLGTIYF
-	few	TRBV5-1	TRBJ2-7	TGCGCCAGCAGCTTGGGGGAAGGGTTACCCTACGAGCAGTACTTC	CASSLGEGLPYEQYF
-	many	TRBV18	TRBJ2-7	TGTGCCAGCTCACCCCGGGACGGCGGCCGGTACGAGCAGTACTTC	CASSPRDGGRYEQYF
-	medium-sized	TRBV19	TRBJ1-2	TGTGCCAGTAGTATTCTATCACCTTCCGGCAGCTACACCTTC	CASSILSPSGSYTF
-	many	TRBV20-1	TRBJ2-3	TGCAGTGCGGAAGAGGGCACAGATACGCAGTATTTT	CSAEEGTDTQYF
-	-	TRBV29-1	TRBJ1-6	TGCAGCGTTGCGGTGGGGGCGGATTCACCCCTCCACTTT	CSVAVGADSPLHF
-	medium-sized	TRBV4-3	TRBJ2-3	TGCGCCAGCAGCCAAGATTCTGGAGATACGCAGTATTTT	CASSQDSGDTQYF
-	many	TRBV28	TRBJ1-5	TGTGCCAGCAGTTTGGCGGGACCCAGGATGACCCAGCATTTT	CASSLAGPRMTQHF
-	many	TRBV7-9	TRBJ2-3	TGTGCCAGCAGCCGGGGAGGCCAAACGCAGTATTTT	CASSRGGQTQYF
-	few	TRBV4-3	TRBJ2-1	TGCGCCAGCAGCCAAGATCAGCGACCAGGACGGGAGCAGTTCTTC	CASSQDQRPGREQFF
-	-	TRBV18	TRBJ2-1	TGTGCCAGCTCACCACCGAGCTCCTACAATGAGCAGTTCTTC	CASSPPSSYNEQFF
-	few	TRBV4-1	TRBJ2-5	TGCGCCAGCAGCCAAGGCCCGGTGGGGGGCGGAGAGACCCAGTACTTC	CASSQGPVGGGETQYF
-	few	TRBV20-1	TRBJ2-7	TGCAGTGCTACCGTCGGATTCTCCTACGAGCAGTACTTC	CSATVGFSYEQYF
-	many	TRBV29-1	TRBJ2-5	TGCAGCGTTGAAGGGGTGGGGAAAGAGACCCAGTACTTC	CSVEGVGKETQYF
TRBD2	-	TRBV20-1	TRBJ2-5	TGCAGTGCTAGACGGACTAGCGGGGGGGCCGATGGGACCCAGTACTTC	CSARRTSGGADGTQYF
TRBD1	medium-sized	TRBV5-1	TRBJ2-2	TGCGCCAGCAGCTTGCAGGGGGCGCGAACCGGGGAGCTGTTTTTT	CASSLQGARTGELFF
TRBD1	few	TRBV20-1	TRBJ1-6	TGCAGTGCTACGGGACAGGGACATAATAATTCACCCCTCCACTTT	CSATGQGHNNSPLHF
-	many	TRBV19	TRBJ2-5	TGTGCCAGTAGTATAGGACAGTTCGAGACGGAGACCCAGTACTTC	CASSIGQFETETQYF
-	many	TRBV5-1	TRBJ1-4	TGCGCCAGCAGCTTAGCTCTGAATGAAAAACTGTTTTTT	CASSLALNEKLFF
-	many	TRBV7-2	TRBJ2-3	TGTGCCAGCAGCCACACACGAGAGCAGGCGCAGTATTTT	CASSHTREQAQYF
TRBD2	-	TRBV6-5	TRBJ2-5	TGTGCCAGCAGTTACGGAGCGGGGGGCCCCATGACCCAGTACTTC	CASSYGAGGPMTQYF
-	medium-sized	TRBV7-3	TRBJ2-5	TGTGCCAGCAGCGTATACAGCGGACCACAAGAGACCCAGTACTTC	CASSVYSGPQETQYF
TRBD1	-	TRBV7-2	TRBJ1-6	TGTGCCAGCAGCCTCCCGCCGGGACAGGGGTCACCCCTCCACTTT	CASSLPPGQGSPLHF
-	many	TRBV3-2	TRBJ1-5	TGTGCCAGCAGCCACAACTGGGTATCCCACAATCAGCCCCAGCATTTT	CASSHNWVSHNQPQHF